This TCR beta chain was captured in a study of Siglec-9 on CD8 T cells in melanoma. General study points: Siglec-9 reportedly marks and regulates an effector memory CD8+ T-cell subset apparently accumulating in melanoma tumors.

To note about this clone: Its antigen is not identified.

Here immunoSEQ multiplex PCR was the method, and the copy in TCRdb shows in-frame clones only, minus some. Here the sample spans around 39,000 clones, approximately 83% being singletons. Germline lookup yields CDR1 SNHLY and CDR2 FYNNEI. CDR3 length: 16 residues. J lost 6 bases, V lost 5 bases, and 12 bases had no gene match. The TCR comes from a human donor in good health. The sequencing sample was made of Siglec-9- CD8+ T cells sorted from blood. V gene TRBV2 combines with J gene TRBJ1-2; 10 nucleotides align to TRBD1. CDR3 sequence (DNA): TGTGCCAGCAGTCCGGCGACTCGGGACAGGGGTAATGGCTACACCTTC. Residues: CASSPATRDRGNGYTF.